The 23 T cell receptor beta chains below were found in one sample sequenced in a study of cytomegalovirus exposure and HLA in healthy donors. Measured with immunoSEQ multiplex PCR; TCRdb has only the in-frame clones, and not every one. The sample includes around 160,000 clones, around four fifths of them seen just once. Sequenced: PBMCs. Every receptor here comes from a man aged 25 to 40 in good health and CMV-seropositive.

The chain has TRBV6-1 and TRBJ1-1; a possible D gene is TRBD1 (5 bases). V dropped 0 bases and J dropped 3 bases, with 11 bases sitting between them. Germline V lookup: CDR1 MNHNS, CDR2 SASEGT. This CDR3 has 15 residues. The CDR3 sequence is CASSEAGGEYTEAFF. DNA for the CDR3: TGTGCCAGCAGTGAAGCTGGAGGGGAGTACACTGAAGCTTTCTTT.

V usage is TRBV28 and J usage is TRBJ2-5; 12 nucleotides agree with TRBD1. The CDR3 has 16 residues. Germline-derived CDR1 and CDR2 are MDHEN and SYDVKM. Trimming at V came to 6 bases and at J to 5 bases, leaving 10 bases not matched to a gene. CDR3 sequence reads: CASRTGTGGGGETQYF. As DNA, the CDR3 is TGTGCCAGCAGAACCGGGACAGGGGGCGGTGGGGAGACCCAGTACTTC.

This chain joins TRBV30 and TRBJ1-4; D might be TRBD1 (6 bases). Trimming cost V 2 bases and J 8 bases, with 15 bases left between them. The V gene's germline CDR1 is GTSNPN and CDR2 SVGIG (reference sequence). CDR3 length: 14 amino acids. CDR3 residues: CAWSTNRVREKLFF. As DNA, the CDR3 is TGTGCCTGGAGTACGAACAGGGTACGGGAAAAACTGTTTTTT.

The genes are TRBV7-6 and TRBJ1-5, with TRBD1 matching 11 bases. The V and J ends lost 8 bases and 1 base, in that order; junction bases with no gene match: 7. The germline V gene encodes CDR1 SGHVS and CDR2 FNYEAQ. The CDR3 is 16 residues long. CDR3 in amino acids: CASPKGQGESNQPQHF. For the CDR3, the DNA is TGTGCCAGCCCCAAGGGACAGGGGGAAAGCAATCAGCCCCAGCATTTT.

This clone has just one count. This chain connects TRBV5-1 to TRBJ2-3, with 9 bases fitting TRBD2. V lost 6 bases and J lost 4; bases outside the gene matches: 12. This CDR3 is built from 16 residues. Germline CDR1 and CDR2: SGHRS and YFSETQ. The CDR3 sequence is CASTPSGTLEADTQYF. The CDR3 DNA reads TGCGCCAGCACCCCTAGCGGGACCCTCGAGGCAGATACGCAGTATTTT.

The gene calls are TRBV4-3 and TRBJ1-4; 12 nucleotides line up with TRBD1. The V gene's germline CDR1 is LGHNA and CDR2 YSLEER. Trimming took 1 base from V and 3 from J; bases not matched to a gene: 15. This CDR3 region has 21 residues. CDR3 bases: TGCGCCAGCAGCCAAGCTGCTCGAAGCCGGGACAGGGGGCCGTCTAATGAAAAACTGTTTTTT. Its protein is CASSQAARSRDRGPSNEKLFF.

J is TRBJ2-2 and V is TRBV6-1, with 7 positions matching TRBD1. Germline CDR1 reads MNHNS; CDR2 reads SASEGT. The CDR3 covers 16 residues. Losses at the gene ends were 4 bases for V and 5 bases for J; bases not matched to a gene: 10. CDR3 residues: CASSVRQGLGTGELFF. CDR3 nucleotide sequence: TGTGCCAGCAGTGTGCGACAGGGCCTAGGGACCGGGGAGCTGTTTTTT.

The gene calls are TRBV5-1 and TRBJ2-5, with 9 bases fitting TRBD1. The CDR3 is 16 amino acids. V shed 1 base, J shed 6 bases, and the junction held 10 bases outside the gene matches. Germline V gene sequence: CDR1 SGHRS, CDR2 YFSETQ. CDR3 in amino acids: CASSLSWGQGIQTQYF. The CDR3 DNA follows: TGCGCCAGCAGCTTGTCGTGGGGACAGGGTATCCAGACCCAGTACTTC. Full variable domain (outside the CDR3, taken from reference TRBV5-1 and TRBJ2-5): KAGVTQTPRYLIKTRGQQVTLSCSPISGHRSVSWYQQTPGQGLQFLFEYFSETQRNKGNFPGRFSGRQFSNSRSEMNVSTLELGDSALYLCASSLSWGQGIQTQYFGPGTRLLVL.

In this sample, this clone turned up once. The chain combines TRBV7-9 with TRBJ2-5, with a possible D match to TRBD2 (6 bases). Trimming pared 2 bases from V and 6 bases from J, leaving 16 bases between. The germline V gene encodes CDR1 SEHNR and CDR2 FQNEAQ (reference sequence). The CDR3 is 15 residues long. The CDR3 reads CASSLSRGAIQTQYF. The CDR3 bases are TGTGCCAGCAGCTTAAGCCGCGGGGCCATCCAGACCCAGTACTTC.

The rearrangement joins TRBV30 to TRBJ1-2; TRBD1 aligns across 7 bases. The V segment lost 2 bases and the J segment 8 bases; nucleotides outside the gene matches: 5. From germline, CDR1 is GTSNPN and CDR2 SVGIG (reference sequence). The CDR3 totals 12 residues. The DNA of the CDR3 is TGTGCCTGGAGTCCTGGGACAGCAGGCTACACCTTC. It specifies CAWSPGTAGYTF.

The gene calls are TRBV13 and TRBJ2-1; unclear D gene. V lost 3 bases to trimming and J lost 9 bases, with 9 bases between them. The CDR3 sequence is 12 residues long. Germline V gene data show CDR1 as PRHDT and CDR2 as FYEKMQ (reference sequence). The CDR3, as DNA: TGTGCCAGCAGCTTCCGAGCAGGTGAGCAGTTCTTC. Its protein product is CASSFRAGEQFF. The full variable domain, in which reference TRBV13 and TRBJ2-1 provide the parts outside the CDR3, is AAGVIQSPRHLIKEKRETATLKCYPIPRHDTVYWYQQGPGQDPQFLISFYEKMQSDKGSIPDRFSAQQFSDYHSELNMSSLELGDSALYFCASSFRAGEQFFGPGTRLTVL.

The CDR3 is CASSSGSPSETQYF. CDR3 bases: TGCGCCAGCAGCTCCGGGTCGCCCAGTGAGACCCAGTACTTC. The chain joins TRBV5-1 to TRBJ2-5; D unresolved. Trimming removed 3 bases from V and 5 bases from J, with 14 bases in between. The CDR3 length is 14 residues. Looked up from germline, CDR1 is SGHRS and CDR2 is YFSETQ. Together with reference TRBV5-1 and TRBJ2-5, the CDR3 gives the full variable domain: KAGVTQTPRYLIKTRGQQVTLSCSPISGHRSVSWYQQTPGQGLQFLFEYFSETQRNKGNFPGRFSGRQFSNSRSEMNVSTLELGDSALYLCASSSGSPSETQYFGPGTRLLVL.

V gene TRBV30 combines with J gene TRBJ2-7, with a tentative D call TRBD1 (8 bases). Trimming shortened V by 1 base and J by 4 bases, and 11 bases separated the two germline ends. CDR1 is GTSNPN and CDR2 is SVGIG in the germline V gene (reference sequence). The CDR3 extends over 13 amino acids. This CDR3 reads CAWSDRGGYEQYF. In DNA form, the CDR3 reads TGTGCCTGGAGTGACAGGGGGGGGTACGAGCAGTACTTC.

This clone has a count of ten or more. The chain couples TRBV5-4 to TRBJ2-2; D perhaps matches TRBD2 (5 bases). V gave up 2 bases and J gave up 5 bases, with 7 bases separating them. Germline V gene lookup returns CDR1 SGHNT and CDR2 YYREEE (reference sequence). CDR3 length: 13 residues. CDR3 residues: CASSFPGTGELFF. For the CDR3, the DNA is TGTGCCAGCAGCTTTCCGGGGACCGGGGAGCTGTTTTTT.

This clone appeared a few times. The chain has TRBV10-1 and TRBJ2-7, with D perhaps matching TRBD2 (6 bases). CDR3 length: 15 residues. Between the trimmed V and J ends, which lost 5 bases and 6 bases, there was a span of 20 bases. Germline V lookup: CDR1 WNHNN, CDR2 SYGVQD (reference sequence). Written as DNA, the CDR3 is TGCGCCAGCAGTCCACCGGGAGCCCGAAGGTTCGAGCAGTACTTC. Translating gives CASSPPGARRFEQYF.

This chain links TRBV30 with TRBJ1-1, with a possible D match to TRBD1 (5 bases). The germline V and J ends were trimmed by 4 bases and 5 bases, with 14 bases remaining between them. Germline assignment: CDR1 GTSNPN and CDR2 SVGIG (reference sequence). This CDR3 contains 13 residues. The CDR3 protein is CAWTQGIGTEAFF. CDR3 bases: TGTGCCTGGACTCAGGGCATAGGGACTGAAGCTTTCTTT.

V usage is TRBV21-1 and J usage is TRBJ1-1; the table gives TRBD1 as D, unverified against the DNA. TRBV21-1 represents a pseudogene. The length of the CDR3 is 15 residues. The CDR3 DNA is TGTGCCAGCAGCCCCCAACAGGGCGGGTACACTGAAGCTTTCTTT. Amino acid sequence: CASSPQQGGYTEAFF.

Concerning this clone itself: At one end the junction does not follow the germline gene, possibly because of a read error. V is TRBV7-7 and J is TRBJ2-3; no definite D call. CDR3 length: 14 amino acids. Germline V gene sequence: CDR1 SSHAT, CDR2 FNYEAQ (reference sequence). The CDR3 sequence: CASSPTYSTDTQYF. In nucleotides, the CDR3 is TGTGCTAGCAGCCCCACATACAGCACAGATACGCAGTATTTT.

The genes are TRBV11-3 and TRBJ2-2; D perhaps matches TRBD2 (5 bases). The ends were cut back, 5 bases at V and 0 bases at J, with 13 bases in the middle. The CDR3 consists of 16 residues. Germline lookup yields CDR1 SGHNT and CDR2 YENEEA. The CDR3 loop is CASSLRGATNTGELFF. The CDR3 DNA reads as TGTGCCAGCAGCCTCCGGGGAGCTACGAACACCGGGGAGCTGTTTTTT.

This chain links TRBV7-9 with TRBJ1-1; 9 bases map to TRBD1. The CDR3 is made up of 15 amino acids. Germline lookup yields CDR1 SEHNR and CDR2 FQNEAQ (reference sequence). V was clipped by 3 bases and J by 4 bases; unmatched bases: 6. In DNA, the CDR3 is TGTGCCAGCAGCTTGGCACAGGGGGCAAGCACTGAAGCTTTCTTT. The encoded protein is CASSLAQGASTEAFF.

The V call is TRBV15, the J call TRBJ2-7, with 10 bases lining up with TRBD1. CDR1 and CDR2 (germline): LNHNV, YYDKDF (reference sequence). The V segment lost 2 bases and the J segment 1 base; nucleotides outside the gene matches: 8. The CDR3 loop spans 17 amino acids. The CDR3 loop reads CATSRYTGTGDSYEQYF. The CDR3 DNA follows: TGTGCCACCAGCAGATACACCGGGACAGGGGATTCCTACGAGCAGTACTTC.

The V gene is TRBV9, the J gene TRBJ1-2; 9 bases agree with TRBD1. CDR3 length: 15 amino acids. V gave up 3 bases and J gave up 8 bases; unmatched junction bases: 11. Germline V gives CDR1 SGDLS, CDR2 YYNGEE. DNA of the CDR3: TGTGCCAGCAGCGATACGGCACAGGGGGCCAGCGGCTACACCTTC. Translating it yields CASSDTAQGASGYTF.

Notes on this clone: The same CDR3 can be traced to other DNA sequences in this sample. This chain uses TRBV14 with TRBJ1-5; no reliable D call. V was clipped by 1 base and J by 3 bases, with 4 bases between them. The CDR3 covers 13 residues. In germline, CDR1 is SGHDN, CDR2 FVKESK. As DNA, the CDR3 is TGTGCCAGCAGCCAAGGGCCCAATCAGCCCCAGCATTTT. Encoded protein: CASSQGPNQPQHF.